Listed below are T cell receptor beta chains from one sample, sequenced in a study of PD-L1 blockade in urothelial cancer. Measured with immunoSEQ multiplex PCR; TCRdb has only the in-frame clones, and not every one. This table holds tens of thousands of clones, 70% to 90% found once. The sample here was PBMCs, taken around atezolizumab (anti-PD-L1) treatment. The source of these receptors is a man aged 65 to 79 with urothelial cancer. Each CDR3 is given with its conserved first and last residue. D genes are given only for firm matches.

v_gene: TRBV6-4; d_gene: TRBD1; j_gene: TRBJ1-2; len: 14; CDR3aa: CASSEQTGTHGYTF
v_gene: TRBV4-1; d_gene: TRBD2; j_gene: TRBJ2-1; len: 15; CDR3aa: CASSQGAGVDNEQFF
v_gene: TRBV6-5; d_gene: TRBD2; j_gene: TRBJ2-3; len: 16; CDR3aa: CASSFVTSGSRDTQYF
v_gene: TRBV19; d_gene: .; j_gene: TRBJ1-5; len: 13; CDR3aa: CASRPPGVQPQHF
v_gene: TRBV25-1; d_gene: .; j_gene: TRBJ2-7; len: 12; CDR3aa: CASRGVGYEQYF
v_gene: TRBV27; d_gene: TRBD1; j_gene: TRBJ2-1; len: 13; CDR3aa: CASSWDRGNEQFF
v_gene: TRBV2; d_gene: TRBD1; j_gene: TRBJ1-4; len: 14; CDR3aa: CASSEDRVIRKLFF
v_gene: TRBV2; d_gene: TRBD2; j_gene: TRBJ2-5; len: 16; CDR3aa: CASSALPSGRQETQYF
v_gene: TRBV5-4; d_gene: TRBD1; j_gene: TRBJ1-1; len: 14; CDR3aa: CASSAGQGDTEAFF
v_gene: TRBV9; d_gene: .; j_gene: TRBJ1-1; len: 14; CDR3aa: CASSTSTGDTEAFF
v_gene: TRBV7-7; d_gene: .; j_gene: TRBJ2-2; len: 15; CDR3aa: CASSLGPSGVGELFF
v_gene: TRBV10-1; d_gene: .; j_gene: TRBJ1-1; len: 13; CDR3aa: CASSDQLRTPYFF
v_gene: TRBV28; d_gene: .; j_gene: TRBJ1-1; len: 16; CDR3aa: CASSLNGRQLNTEAFF
v_gene: TRBV7-2; d_gene: .; j_gene: TRBJ2-5; len: 12; CDR3aa: CASIRRDGTQYF
v_gene: TRBV15; d_gene: TRBD2; j_gene: TRBJ2-2; len: 13; CDR3aa: CATKRELAGELFF
v_gene: TRBV6-5; d_gene: TRBD1; j_gene: TRBJ2-3; len: 12; CDR3aa: CASSRTGDTQYF
v_gene: TRBV29-1; d_gene: .; j_gene: TRBJ2-1; len: 15; CDR3aa: CSVVGIGGVNNEQFF
v_gene: TRBV14; d_gene: TRBD2; j_gene: TRBJ2-5; len: 14; CDR3aa: CASSQEGLAGVEYF
v_gene: TRBV11-2; d_gene: .; j_gene: TRBJ1-3; len: 14; CDR3aa: CASSLTGSGNTIYF
v_gene: TRBV7-6; d_gene: .; j_gene: TRBJ2-5; len: 14; CDR3aa: CASSLGLPGETQYF
v_gene: TRBV9; d_gene: TRBD2; j_gene: TRBJ2-1; len: 17; CDR3aa: CASSAKWAGGPHNEQFF
v_gene: TRBV5-1; d_gene: .; j_gene: TRBJ2-3; len: 15; CDR3aa: CASSLAAGLTDTQYF
v_gene: TRBV28; d_gene: .; j_gene: TRBJ1-2; len: 13; CDR3aa: CASRQDTNYGYTF
v_gene: TRBV10-1; d_gene: .; j_gene: TRBJ2-3; len: 13; CDR3aa: CASSDPSTDTQYF
v_gene: TRBV6-1; d_gene: .; j_gene: TRBJ1-5; len: 12; CDR3aa: CATTLGPQPQHF
v_gene: TRBV10-3; d_gene: TRBD2; j_gene: TRBJ2-3; len: 15; CDR3aa: CAIRTLAGGVDTQYF
v_gene: TRBV5-8; d_gene: TRBD2; j_gene: TRBJ2-7; len: 16; CDR3aa: CASSPPAGLASYEQYF
v_gene: TRBV2; d_gene: .; j_gene: TRBJ1-5; len: 13; CDR3aa: CASSGGGRQPQHF
v_gene: TRBV10-3; d_gene: .; j_gene: TRBJ2-3; len: 15; CDR3aa: CAIRDSRANTDTQYF
v_gene: TRBV30; d_gene: .; j_gene: TRBJ2-3; len: 16; CDR3aa: CAWSTPDWVDLNTQYF
v_gene: TRBV9; d_gene: TRBD1; j_gene: TRBJ1-5; len: 14; CDR3aa: CASSVGTGGQPQHF
v_gene: TRBV5-4; d_gene: TRBD2; j_gene: TRBJ2-7; len: 16; CDR3aa: CASSLGIAGSVSEQYF
v_gene: TRBV28; d_gene: TRBD1; j_gene: TRBJ1-1; len: 13; CDR3aa: CASRPQGATEAFF
v_gene: TRBV7-2; d_gene: .; j_gene: TRBJ2-3; len: 13; CDR3aa: CASRTGYTDTQYF
v_gene: TRBV5-1; d_gene: .; j_gene: TRBJ1-2; len: 14; CDR3aa: CASSLESRDYGYTF
v_gene: TRBV9; d_gene: .; j_gene: TRBJ2-3; len: 17; CDR3aa: CASSVGRGGRIADTQYF
v_gene: TRBV14; d_gene: .; j_gene: TRBJ1-1; len: 14; CDR3aa: CASSQALRETEAFF
v_gene: TRBV7-6; d_gene: .; j_gene: TRBJ2-1; len: 15; CDR3aa: CASSLVGSSYNEQFF
v_gene: TRBV7-9; d_gene: TRBD1; j_gene: TRBJ2-2; len: 18; CDR3aa: CASSPPRRDRAYTGELFF
v_gene: TRBV29-1; d_gene: TRBD1; j_gene: TRBJ1-2; len: 19; CDR3aa: CSVGRSGTGAPPGNYGYTF
v_gene: TRBV7-6; d_gene: TRBD1; j_gene: TRBJ1-5; len: 16; CDR3aa: CASSPQGMYSNQPQHF
v_gene: TRBV5-3; d_gene: TRBD2; j_gene: TRBJ2-1; len: 16; CDR3aa: CARSPRTSGRRNEQFF
v_gene: TRBV5-4; d_gene: .; j_gene: TRBJ2-1; len: 17; CDR3aa: CASSQDLTALSYNEQFF
v_gene: TRBV5-6; d_gene: TRBD2; j_gene: TRBJ2-7; len: 18; CDR3aa: CASSLAWEAGGRGYEQYF
v_gene: TRBV19; d_gene: .; j_gene: TRBJ2-3; len: 15; CDR3aa: CASSSGGVSTDTQYF
v_gene: TRBV6-5; d_gene: .; j_gene: TRBJ1-2; len: 13; CDR3aa: CASSYDTNYGYTF
v_gene: TRBV11-2; d_gene: .; j_gene: TRBJ2-2; len: 14; CDR3aa: CASGEVGRPGELFF
v_gene: TRBV23-1; d_gene: TRBD1; j_gene: TRBJ1-2; len: 14; CDR3aa: CASSQLQGIYGYTF
v_gene: TRBV30; d_gene: TRBD2; j_gene: TRBJ2-1; len: 17; CDR3aa: CAWRGRGADYSYNEQFF
v_gene: TRBV2; d_gene: .; j_gene: TRBJ1-2; len: 13; CDR3aa: CASSEGQGNGYTF
v_gene: TRBV9; d_gene: .; j_gene: TRBJ1-3; len: 14; CDR3aa: CASSARDILNTIYF
v_gene: TRBV21-1; d_gene: .; j_gene: TRBJ2-5; len: 14; CDR3aa: CASGKTSGKETQYF
v_gene: TRBV11-3; d_gene: TRBD2; j_gene: TRBJ2-1; len: 16; CDR3aa: CASSLLAGGLGNEQFF
v_gene: TRBV9; d_gene: TRBD2; j_gene: TRBJ2-1; len: 15; CDR3aa: CASSVRTSGSGEQFF
v_gene: TRBV6-1; d_gene: TRBD2; j_gene: TRBJ2-1; len: 17; CDR3aa: CASSESMLGLEYNEQFF
v_gene: TRBV6-1; d_gene: .; j_gene: TRBJ1-1; len: 13; CDR3aa: CASSEVLQGKAFF
v_gene: TRBV4-1; d_gene: .; j_gene: TRBJ2-4; len: 19; CDR3aa: CASSQDRARTPIAKNIQYF
v_gene: TRBV27; d_gene: TRBD1; j_gene: TRBJ2-5; len: 13; CDR3aa: CASRGQGGETQYF